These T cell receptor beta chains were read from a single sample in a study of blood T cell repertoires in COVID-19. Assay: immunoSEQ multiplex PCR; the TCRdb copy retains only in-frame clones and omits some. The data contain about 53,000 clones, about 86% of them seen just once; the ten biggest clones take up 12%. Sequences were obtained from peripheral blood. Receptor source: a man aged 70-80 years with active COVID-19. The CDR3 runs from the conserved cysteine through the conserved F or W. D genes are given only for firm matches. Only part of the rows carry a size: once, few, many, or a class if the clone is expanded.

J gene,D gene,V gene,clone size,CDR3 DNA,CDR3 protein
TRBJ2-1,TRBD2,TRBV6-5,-,TGTGCCACCTCTGCGGGGGGGATTTCCTACAATGAGCAGTTCTTC,CATSAGGISYNEQFF
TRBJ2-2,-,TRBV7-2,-,TGTGCCAGCAGCAAGAGGCGGACTCGAACGAACACCGGGGAGCTGTTTTTT,CASSKRRTRTNTGELFF
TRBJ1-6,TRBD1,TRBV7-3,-,TGTGCCAGCAGCTCCGGGACAGCGGATTCACCCCTCCACTTT,CASSSGTADSPLHF
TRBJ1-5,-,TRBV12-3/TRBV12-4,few,TGTGCCAGCAGTATCAGTGTCCAGCCCCAGCATTTT,CASSISVQPQHF
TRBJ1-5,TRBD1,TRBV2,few,TGTGCCAGCGACAGGGCCAGCAATCAGCCCCAGCATTTT,CASDRASNQPQHF
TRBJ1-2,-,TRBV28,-,TGTGCCAGCAGTTCGGCCATGGGGCCTAACTATGGCTACACCTTC,CASSSAMGPNYGYTF
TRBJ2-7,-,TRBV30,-,TGTGCCTGGAGTGTACAAAGCGAGCAGTACTTC,CAWSVQSEQYF
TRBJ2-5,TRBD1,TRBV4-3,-,TGCGCCAGCAGCCAGAACAGGGGGCCCCCCCAAGAGACCCAGTACTTC,CASSQNRGPPQETQYF
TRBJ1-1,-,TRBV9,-,TGTGCCAGCAGCGTAGATACAGGGATGTCTACTGAAGCTTTCTTT,CASSVDTGMSTEAFF
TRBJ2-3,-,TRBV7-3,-,TGTGCCAGCAGCTTAATGTTTGGCGGCGATACGCAGTATTTT,CASSLMFGGDTQYF
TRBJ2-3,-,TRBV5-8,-,TGTGCCAGCAGCAAGGACTATTCTTCTACGCAGTATTTT,CASSKDYSSTQYF
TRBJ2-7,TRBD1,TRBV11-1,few,TGTGCCAGCAGCCTTGCGGACAGGGGGGCCTACGAGCAGTACTTC,CASSLADRGAYEQYF
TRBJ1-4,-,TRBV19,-,TGTGCCAGTAGTGGAAGACTCCTCCTTAGGACTAATGAAAAACTGTTTTTT,CASSGRLLLRTNEKLFF
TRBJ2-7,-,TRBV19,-,TGTGCCAGTAGTATAGTGGGGGACTCCGAGCAGTACTTC,CASSIVGDSEQYF
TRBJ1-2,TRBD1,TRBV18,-,TGTGCCAGCTCACGACCAACAGGGGGCGATGGCTACACCTTC,CASSRPTGGDGYTF
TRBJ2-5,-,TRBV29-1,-,TGCAGCGTTTTCGGAGGGTCAGAAGAGACCCAGTACTTC,CSVFGGSEETQYF
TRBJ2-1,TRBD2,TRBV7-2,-,TGTGCCAGCAGCCATCCGGGACTATCTTCTGCAAAGAACAATGAGCAGTTCTTC,CASSHPGLSSAKNNEQFF
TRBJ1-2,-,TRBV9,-,TGTGCCAGCAGCGTAGGCGCAGGCGGTGGGAGCTACACTTTC,CASSVGAGGGSYTF